Detailed here is one TCR beta chain. Its cognate antigen is unknown. This CDR3 has 18 amino acids. With 2 bases removed from V and 0 bases from J, the gap between germline ends came to 17 bases. Germline V gives CDR1 GTSNPN, CDR2 SVGIG (reference sequence). The data derive from a study of CD8 T cells in Susac syndrome. Study findings and constraints: Regarding the TCR sequencing and HLA analysis, the study admitted that a relatively small number of individuals were involved.

The multiple sclerosis controls were treatment-naive patients with relapsing-remitting disease that was stable or active. TEMRA cells were FACS-enriched, while CD8+ and CD4+ T cells were negatively isolated. Reverse transcription of roughly 0.5 to 1 ug RNA was carried out with random hexamers. An immunoSEQ multiplex PCR generated amplified TCR beta CDR3 products spanning 54 Vbeta and 13 Jbeta. TCRdb re-called the immunoSEQ multiplex PCR reads through MiXCR, storing one row per CDR3 protein. In the table there are around 180,000 distinct CDR3 sequences, 95% of which are singletons. This chain joins TRBV30 and TRBJ2-6; perhaps TRBD2 as D (6 bases). The clonotype comes from a human donor with multiple sclerosis. The sequencing sample was made of CD4+ T cells from PBMCs. CDR3 amino acids: CAWSLPGLLSSGANVLTF. Here the CDR3 DNA reads TGTGCCTGGAGTTTACCGGGACTGCTATCCTCTGGGGCCAACGTCCTGACTTTC.